This TCR beta chain came from a study of T cell changes during pregnancy in multiple sclerosis. This CDR3 has 17 amino acids. Using immunoSEQ multiplex PCR, the repertoire was profiled, and TCRdb retains in-frame clones only, with some absent. The repertoire holds approximately 40,000 clones, more than 75% seen once, with approximately 0.5% in the top ten. The material was CD4+ T cells from peripheral blood mononuclear cells, obtained in the first trimester of pregnancy. V usage is TRBV21-1 and J usage is TRBJ1-2. TRBV21-1 constitutes a pseudogene. This clonotype originated in a female donor with multiple sclerosis, enrolled in a pregnancy study. In DNA form, the CDR3 reads TGTGCCAGCAGCAAATGGGACTTCCGGTGGGCTAACTATGGCTACACCTTC. As protein: CASSKWDFRWANYGYTF.